The clone carrying this T cell receptor beta chain was seen repeatedly, ten times or more. What it recognizes is unknown. The data belong to a study of T-cell memory formation after mild COVID-19. Overall study findings and caveats: Whether second-wave clones peaking at day 37 were SARS-CoV-2 specific went unconfirmed. There were some responding clones in pre-infection memory, which suggested that cross-reactive memory had joined. Chiefly within CM and EM were the contracting CD4+ clones; CD8+ ones were within EMRA.

Employing constant-segment primers, 5'RACE generated TCR alpha and TCR beta cDNA libraries bearing sample barcodes and UMIs. TCRdb used MiXCR to reprocess the 5' RACE reads, holding one entry per CDR3 protein. In the table there are a few hundred thousand distinct CDR3 sequences, 16% of which are singletons. Germline V CDR1 and CDR2: DFQATT, SNEGSKA (reference sequence). V lost 2 bases, J lost 5 bases, and 12 bases lay in between. The CDR3 spans 13 residues. The chain joins TRBV20-1 to TRBJ1-1, with D unresolved. This TCR derives from a man younger than 30 who had mild COVID-19 (a few samples of this study predate the infection). Cell type and time point are not known. What was sequenced was PBMCs or a T cell subset sorted from them (not recorded which). CDR3 residues: CSARWGGPTEAFF. CDR3 DNA sequence: TGCAGTGCTAGATGGGGAGGGCCAACTGAAGCTTTCTTT.